These 25 T cell receptor beta chains were all obtained from the same sample, sequenced in a study of blood T cell repertoires in COVID-19. Clones were read by immunoSEQ multiplex PCR, and TCRdb kept only the in-frame ones, dropping some. The sample yields some 200,000 clones, around 87% seen once. Sequences were obtained from peripheral blood. The receptor source for this set is a woman older than 75 in a cohort sampled during active or convalescent COVID-19.

J is TRBJ2-7 and V is TRBV7-2; 10 positions match TRBD2. J was trimmed by 1 base and V by 5 bases; bases with no gene match: 5. The germline V gene has CDR1 SGHTA and CDR2 FQGNSA. The length of the CDR3 is 15 residues. This chain's CDR3 is CASSGAGGLSYEQYF. Written as DNA, the CDR3 is TGTGCCAGCAGCGGAGCGGGGGGGCTATCCTACGAGCAGTACTTC. Full variable domain (missing parts from reference TRBV7-2 and TRBJ2-7): GAGVSQSPSNKVTEKGKDVELRCDPISGHTALYWYRQSLGQGLEFLIYFQGNSAPDKSGLPSDRFSAERTGGSVSTLTIQRTQQEDSAVYLCASSGAGGLSYEQYFGPGTRLTVT.

This sequence joins TRBV3-1 (or the pseudogene TRBV3-2) and TRBJ1-2, with 10 bases fitting TRBD1. The CDR3 is 13 residues long. CDR1 is LGHDT, CDR2 YNNKEL, per germline (reference sequence). V lost 3 bases, J lost 8 bases, and 3 bases stayed unmatched. In DNA, the CDR3 is TGTGCCAGCAGCCAGGGGACAGGGGACGGCTACACCTTC. Its translation: CASSQGTGDGYTF.

The CDR3 bases are TGTGCCAGTAGTTCGCGGGACAGTCCCAATCAGCCCCAGCATTTT. Translating it yields CASSSRDSPNQPQHF. The chain joins TRBV19 to TRBJ1-5; 7 nucleotides line up with TRBD1. The germline gives CDR1 LNHDA, CDR2 SQIVND (reference sequence). This CDR3 has 15 residues. Trimming at V came to 5 bases and at J to 3 bases, leaving 7 bases not matched to a gene.

This chain joins TRBV5-1 and TRBJ1-3, with D maybe TRBD1 (5 bases). This CDR3 is built from 16 residues. Germline CDR1 reads SGHRS; CDR2 reads YFSETQ. The germline V and J ends were trimmed by 2 bases and 4 bases, with 16 bases remaining between them. The CDR3: CASSFYSGSFGNTIYF. The CDR3 coding sequence is TGCGCCAGCAGCTTCTATTCAGGGTCGTTCGGAAACACCATATATTTT.

The rearrangement joins TRBV6-1 to TRBJ1-4; 9 bases match TRBD1. This CDR3 is built from 13 residues. Unmatched junction bases numbered 8, after V lost 3 bases and J lost 15 bases. Germline loops: CDR1 MNHNS, CDR2 SASEGT. The DNA of the CDR3 is TGTGCCAGCAGTGAGGGGACAGGGACGGTATTGTTTTTT. Protein: CASSEGTGTVLFF.

The chain employs TRBV7-2 and TRBJ2-2; tentatively, D is TRBD2 (6 bases). This CDR3 has 13 amino acids. CDR1 is SGHTA and CDR2 is FQGNSA in the germline V gene. Trimming cost V 3 bases and J 6 bases, with 8 bases left between them. CDR3 in DNA: TGTGCCAGCAGCTTGGGGAGGTCCGGGGAGCTGTTTTTT. Its translation is CASSLGRSGELFF.

CDR3 nucleotides: TGTGCCAGCAGCCCGGGACTAGCTAGCACAGATACGCAGTATTTT. Translating gives CASSPGLASTDTQYF. This sequence joins TRBV9 and TRBJ2-3; 9 nucleotides align to TRBD2. CDR3 length equals 15 residues. J was trimmed by 0 bases and V by 4 bases; bases with no gene match: 3. The V gene's germline CDR1 is SGDLS and CDR2 YYNGEE.

On this clone: An end of the junction differs from the germline gene, which may be a read error. V is TRBV28 and J is TRBJ1-2, with D perhaps TRBD1 (5 bases). CDR1 is MDHEN, CDR2 SYDVKM, per germline. The CDR3 covers 14 residues. The CDR3 region is CASTEAGTNYGHTF. The CDR3 DNA follows: TGTGCCAGCACTGAGGCGGGGACTAACTATGGCCACACCTTC.

The chain employs TRBV18 and TRBJ2-1; TRBD2 agrees at 12 bases. J was trimmed by 7 bases and V by 1 base; bases with no gene match: 14. This CDR3 is built from 19 residues. Germline V gene sequence: CDR1 KGHSH, CDR2 LQKENI. For the CDR3, the DNA is TGTGCCAGCTCACCACAGGGGTTGGCTAGCGGGGGGGCCTCGAATGAGCAGTTCTTC. Translating gives CASSPQGLASGGASNEQFF.

The chain uses TRBV11-3 and TRBJ2-1; TRBD2 aligns across 13 bases. Germline assignment: CDR1 SGHNT and CDR2 YENEEA. This CDR3 has 17 amino acids. The V segment lost 1 base and the J segment 7 bases; nucleotides outside the gene matches: 7. DNA of the CDR3: TGTGCCAGCAGCTTAGGCGTTGGACTAGCGGGAGTTAATGAGCAGTTCTTC. It specifies CASSLGVGLAGVNEQFF.

This clone occurred a few times. CDR3 sequence (DNA): TGTGCCTGGATGAAAGCGGGAGAGGGCACCGGGGAGCTGTTTTTT. This encodes CAWMKAGEGTGELFF. V gene TRBV30 combines with J gene TRBJ2-2; TRBD2 matches at 8 bases. V lost 4 bases, J lost 4 bases, and 8 bases stayed unmatched. Germline V CDR1 and CDR2: GTSNPN, SVGIG (reference sequence). CDR3 size: 15 residues.

The V call is TRBV6-1, the J call TRBJ1-5, with unresolved D. Trimming cost V 2 bases and J 4 bases, with 15 bases left between them. This CDR3 comprises 16 residues. Germline V gives CDR1 MNHNS, CDR2 SASEGT. The CDR3 protein is CASSENLRPTNQPQHF. The CDR3 DNA is TGTGCCAGCAGTGAAAATCTGCGACCGACTAATCAGCCCCAGCATTTT.

V usage is TRBV28 and J usage is TRBJ1-1, with 7 positions matching TRBD1. After removal of 6 bases from V and 4 bases from J, the junction contained 11 bases not matched to a gene. This CDR3 is built from 15 residues. The germline V gene has CDR1 MDHEN and CDR2 SYDVKM. The CDR3 reads CASRDLQGKGTEAFF. The CDR3 nucleotides read TGTGCCAGCAGGGACCTACAGGGGAAGGGCACTGAAGCTTTCTTT.

CDR3 amino acids: CASSQVRETQYF. The CDR3 DNA sequence: TGTGCCAGCAGCCAAGTACGGGAGACCCAGTACTTC. The V gene is TRBV3-1 (or the pseudogene TRBV3-2), the J gene TRBJ2-5; D ambiguous. This CDR3 contains 12 residues. CDR1 and CDR2 from the germline V gene are LGHDT and YNNKEL (reference sequence). Trimming took 1 base from V and 5 from J, leaving 5 bases between them.

The J gene is TRBJ2-1, the V gene TRBV12-5; 9 bases are a match to TRBD2. CDR1 and CDR2 from the germline V gene are LGHNT and FRNRAP. The CDR3 sequence is 16 residues long. After removal of 0 bases from V and 8 bases from J, the junction contained 8 bases not matched to a gene. CDR3 residues: CASGLVPAGGTDEQFF. DNA for the CDR3: TGTGCTAGTGGTTTGGTACCTGCGGGAGGGACGGATGAGCAGTTCTTC.

The chain is built from TRBV12-3 or TRBV12-4 and TRBJ2-1; TRBD2 aligns across 10 bases. The CDR3 loop spans 13 amino acids. V dropped 6 bases and J dropped 9; count of bases not matched to a gene: 5. CDR3 residues: CASSLAGDGEQFF. CDR3 nucleotides: TGTGCCAGCAGCCTAGCGGGAGATGGTGAGCAGTTCTTC.

The rearrangement links TRBV3-1 (or the pseudogene TRBV3-2) to TRBJ2-2; 8 nucleotides line up with TRBD2. CDR3 length: 14 residues. The ends lost 4 bases at V and 3 bases at J; junction bases unmatched: 1. Per the germline V gene, CDR1 is LGHDT and CDR2 is YNNKEL (reference sequence). CDR3 nucleotide sequence: TGTGCCAGCAGCCTCGGGGGGGACACCGGGGAGCTGTTTTTT. It specifies CASSLGGDTGELFF.

The genes are TRBV6-2 or TRBV6-3 and TRBJ2-1; D gene unclear. Trimming took off 2 bases at V and 15 bases at J, with 17 bases between the two ends. The germline CDR1 and CDR2 sequences are MNHEY and SVGEGT. The length of the CDR3 is 13 residues. In DNA, the CDR3 is TGTGCCAGCAGTTACCCCCCCTCGCTGGCATGGTTCTTC. It is translated as CASSYPPSLAWFF.

The V call is TRBV2, the J call TRBJ2-7, with D possibly matching TRBD2 (6 bases). The CDR3 totals 14 residues. Looked up from germline, CDR1 is SNHLY and CDR2 is FYNNEI. Deletions cut 5 bases from V and 6 bases from J, with 17 bases between. The CDR3 DNA is TGTGCCAGCAGTCCGACTAGGGGCGACTCCGAGCAGTACGTC. It specifies CASSPTRGDSEQYV.

The rearrangement links TRBV7-2 to TRBJ1-2; 9 nucleotides agree with TRBD1. The germline gives CDR1 SGHTA, CDR2 FQGNSA. The CDR3 length is 15 residues. V lost 5 bases and J lost 0; bases outside the gene matches: 4. The CDR3 DNA follows: TGTGCCAGCAGCGTCGACAGGGGGGCTAACTATGGCTACACCTTC. It encodes CASSVDRGANYGYTF.

This clone was detected only once. The CDR3 loop is CASGGVAELNSPLHF. The CDR3 bases are TGCGCCAGCGGCGGGGTGGCGGAGTTAAATTCACCCCTCCACTTT. The V and J genes are TRBV10-2 and TRBJ1-6; D is unresolved. The germline gives CDR1 WSHSY, CDR2 SAAADI. With 8 bases removed from V and 7 bases from J, the gap between germline ends came to 18 bases. The CDR3 length is 15 residues.

This CDR3 is CASSLGQLELAKNIQYF. CDR3 sequence (DNA): TGTGCCAGCAGCTTAGGACAGTTAGAGTTAGCCAAAAACATTCAGTACTTC. This sequence joins TRBV7-2 and TRBJ2-4; D perhaps matches TRBD1 (5 bases). V lost 1 base to trimming and J lost 0 bases, with 13 bases between them. The germline V gene encodes CDR1 SGHTA and CDR2 FQGNSA. This CDR3 spans 17 amino acids.

This rearrangement joins TRBV6-5 to TRBJ1-3, with D maybe TRBD1 (5 bases). Trimming cost V 8 bases and J 0 bases, with 14 bases left between them. Germline loops: CDR1 MNHEY, CDR2 SVGAGI. The CDR3 totals 15 residues. CDR3 residues: CASPDDSFSGNTIYF. The CDR3 region has the DNA TGTGCCAGCCCAGACGACAGCTTCTCTGGAAACACCATATATTTT.

This rearrangement joins TRBV29-1 to TRBJ1-2, with 8 bases matching TRBD1. Germline loops: CDR1 SQVTM, CDR2 ANQGSEA. The CDR3 has 17 amino acids. Losses at the gene ends were 4 bases for V and 0 bases for J; bases not matched to a gene: 13. CDR3 sequence: CSVVGGTGSLSNYGYTF. CDR3 DNA: TGCAGCGTTGTTGGGGGGACAGGCTCCCTCTCTAACTATGGCTACACCTTC.

J is TRBJ2-7 and V is TRBV19, with TRBD2 matching 12 bases. The V segment lost 5 bases and the J segment 4 bases; nucleotides outside the gene matches: 9. The CDR3 is 16 residues long. The germline gives CDR1 LNHDA, CDR2 SQIVND (reference sequence). CDR3 residues: CASSLELAGGLYEQYV. CDR3 DNA sequence: TGTGCCAGTAGTCTTGAACTAGCGGGAGGCCTTTACGAGCAGTACGTC.